Sequencing of this T cell receptor beta chain was carried out in a study of memory B cells and T cells in multiple sclerosis. A remark on this clone: The antigen is not known.

Study-wide points: Normalization was needed because clone-set size differences affected shared clonotype counts.

After stimulus-free culture, autoproliferating CFSE-dim and non-proliferating CFSE-high T cells were sequenced separately. Cultures began with about 50 million CFSE-labeled PBMCs, unstimulated for 7 days, with replicate wells pooled. Without exogenous stimuli, 0.45 to 0.55 uM CFSE-labeled PBMCs were cultured serum-free. Sequencing was performed with immunoSEQ multiplex PCR; in TCRdb, only in-frame clones are kept and a portion is missing. The data show 46,000 or so clones, roughly four fifths seen once. Germline CDR1 reads GTSNPN; CDR2 reads SVGIG (reference sequence). V lost 7 bases and J 5 bases, leaving 14 bases between the germline ends. The CDR3 covers 12 residues.

This TCR was sampled from a human donor with multiple sclerosis. The chain links TRBV30 to TRBJ1-1; D may be TRBD1 (5 bases). Sequencing input: PBMCs from blood kept in culture. CDR3 bases: TGTGCCTCCTCGCAGGGATGGACTGAAGCTTTCTTT. It translates to CASSQGWTEAFF.